The sequence of this T cell receptor beta chain was determined in a study of cytomegalovirus exposure and HLA in healthy donors (dated by TCRdb to about 2017). At the level of the whole study: In an earlier analysis of approximately 640 of the donors, 250 to 300 Gb of sequence data and 90 million to 130 million unique TCR beta sequences from about 190 million T cells were reported. The study profiled the T cell repertoires of some 610 subjects by immunosequencing and related them to cytomegalovirus serostatus. In a later genetic analysis, genome-wide SNP genotypes for about three fifths of the roughly 670 donors were used, and that subset was treated as a discovery cohort. Both class I and class II loci were covered by HLA typing, at four-digit resolution. Among around 400 genotyped donors of the cohort, an average of around 240,000 unique TCR beta nucleotide sequences were sequenced per donor, about a sixth of them non-productive. Donor age, sex, ethnicity and CMV serostatus were compiled together with the repertoire data. Of the 300 to 400 genotyped donors, approximately 83% fell in the genetic ancestry cluster associated with self-reported Caucasian donors. In a later analysis, previously published TCR beta repertoires from 550 to 750 donors were re-analyzed and high-resolution HLA genotyping was added so that TCR occurrence patterns could be studied. In the later analysis, no new phenotypic data were used to find candidate immune exposures; instead, reliance was placed on TCR beta sequences and their occurrence across donors. A separate validation cohort of over a hundred different subjects was used in addition to the approximately 640-subject first cohort. To decide whether each TCR beta V gene segment behaved as functional or pseudogenic, an earlier analysis of 587 of the donors relied on high-throughput TCR beta sequencing. All discovery cohort repertoires had been generated using a single sequencing platform. To predict cytomegalovirus infection status, the study brought together high-throughput TCR immunosequencing, statistical association of individual TCRs with disease status, and machine learning. The number of donors typed differed by locus, with about 629-640 for A, B, C, DRB1 and DQB1, roughly 520 for DQA1, about 610 for DPA1, and 472 for DPB1. Because of strong linkage in the cohort, roughly five DR-DQ haplotypes were treated as single units for association and clustering. The study was designed to test whether signatures of past pathogen exposure could be identified by cataloging public T cell receptors. Around 300 gigabases of sequencing data and 80 million or so unique TCR sequences were included in an early release covering under 650 HLA-typed donors.

Spanning cysteine to phenylalanine, the CDR3 consists of 16 amino acids. Just the 48-base CDR3 DNA is kept, in frame starting at base 1. After removal of 0 bases from V and 5 bases from J, the junction retains 4 bases not matched to a gene. Looking up the germline V gene yields CDR1 SGHRS and CDR2 YFSETQ. The cohort was made up of approximately 670 healthy bone marrow donors. At the time of sampling, all cohort members were nominally healthy, though unrecorded immune exposures were likely present. The donor tested CMV seronegative and was one of the 352 seronegative cohort members. Each donor provided a peripheral blood sample, and peripheral blood mononuclear cells were used for TCR beta sequencing. The Qiagen DNeasy Blood Extraction Kit was used to extract genomic DNA from the blood cell samples. Libraries came from the immunoSEQ multiplex PCR assay. For the multiplex PCR, a mixture combining 60 forward primers for TCR Vbeta segments and 13 reverse primers for TCR Jbeta segments was used. The CDR3 region of rearranged TCR beta genes was amplified from genomic DNA by a multiplex PCR assay. The Illumina HiSeq System was used to sequence the amplified TCR beta libraries as 87-base-pair reads. The paper's data handling went like this. In a later analysis, tens of millions of unique TCR beta chains were counted across the 650 to 750 repertoires, and roughly 9.9 million of these chains were shared by at least two donors. Raw reads were error-corrected and collapsed into unique sequences by a nearest-neighbor algorithm in which closely related sequences were merged to remove PCR and sequencing errors. To assign V, D and J gene segments, CDR3 sequences were aligned to IMGT reference sequences. For a sequence to be retained, a match of at least six nucleotides was required to both a V gene segment and a J gene segment. A rearrangement counted as productive if the CDR3 had no stop codons and remained in frame with V and J, and every other rearrangement counted as non-productive. CDR3 was defined according to IMGT convention as the region running from the second conserved V-encoded cysteine to the conserved J-encoded phenylalanine. In an earlier analysis of around 600 of the donors, sequences lacking an unambiguous match to a single V gene segment were excluded. An earlier analysis of under 750 of the donors called V segments functional above 56.7% productive rearrangements and segregating when the between-donor standard deviation exceeded 5%. A statistical classification framework was built for diagnosing cytomegalovirus status from the catalog of TCR beta chain sequences. In a later analysis, TCR nucleotide sequences were compared against IMGT/GENE-DB human TR gene sequences so that V and J genes could be assigned. The TCRdist pipeline was used in a later analysis to assign CDR3 sequences and most-parsimonious VDJ recombination scenarios. In a later analysis, each TCR beta chain was defined by its CDR3 amino acid sequence together with its V-gene family, and reads without a unique V-gene family were excluded. As a way to deal with suspected cross-contamination and a sequencing artifact, a later analysis dropped roughly 600 nucleotide sequences that were highly shared and had low generation probability. For each public chain, a later analysis derived a clonal expansion index from normalized ranks of inferred template counts within each repertoire. In a later analysis, generation probabilities were computed with a VDJ recombination model fitted to out-of-frame rearrangements, and the resulting probabilities were checked against IGoR. In a later analysis, hypergeometric tests were used to score TCR-TCR, TCR-HLA and TCR-CMV co-occurrence, with a repertoire-size bias correction applied to TCR pairs. To estimate false discovery rates, a later analysis permuted the HLA or CMV assignments 20 times. In a later analysis, co-occurring TCRs were grouped using DBSCAN, with TCRdist sequence similarity added in when clustering inside HLA-allele-positive subsets. Repertoires with fewer than 30,000 or more than 120,000 public chains were left out of co-occurrence clustering, as were about five repertoires with anomalous nucleotide sharing. The source is immuneACCESS, and TCRdb retained only in-frame sequences with V and J called. Part of the clones is not carried over; for the studies checked, unresolved V genes explain less than half of this, and the remainder is unexplained. Clone size and the V and J calls come from that table; the DNA yielded D and trimming. The sample table holds around 110,000 clones. The ten largest clonotypes hold about 4% of the sample.

The research as a whole found: In an earlier analysis of about 550 of the donors, most TCR beta V segments were observed in productive rearrangements about 87% or about 30% of the time, broadly matching IMGT annotations. The cohort was sequenced for TCR beta chains only, and without alpha or paired-chain data the features that could be detected were limited. V-gene and J-gene trimming of TCR beta chains was associated with a missense DCLRE1C variant in a later genetic analysis, and the association was replicated in an independent cohort. Roughly uniform sequencing depth across donors was assumed in presence/absence analyses, although this assumption may not hold. In a later analysis, most CMV-associated TCR beta chains were found to appear HLA-restricted, with HLA associations seemingly driven largely by CMV exposure. In a later analysis, the rate of TCR association differed among HLA loci, with DRB1 alleles having the most associated TCRs and HLA-C alleles having the fewest. While some public TCRs were present in many individuals, most TCR sequences turned up only very rarely across donors. In a later analysis, 16,951 TCR beta sequences were associated with specific HLA alleles at a false discovery rate of 0.05. Some IMGT-functional V segments, including TRBV6-2 and TRBV6-3, could not be told apart with the 87-base-pair reads, so those segments were excluded. In a later analysis, HLA-associated TCR beta chains showed more clonal expansion and lower generation probabilities than non-associated chains that were equally common. In a later analysis, several top co-occurrence clusters were reported to appear linked to parvovirus B19, influenza, CMV and Epstein-Barr virus. Linkage disequilibrium might explain the correlated functional status among segregating V segments, but an unknown experimental factor could not be ruled out. A further reported finding was that TCR beta sequences accurately predicted the HLA-A and HLA-B alleles for most subjects in the first cohort. The classifier was reported to diagnose cytomegalovirus status with high specificity and sensitivity in both the original cohort and the validation cohort. A cluster of highly shared sequence variants was judged likely to represent a technical artifact of the sequencing pipeline. In vitro tests confirmed that three of the cytomegalovirus-associated TCR beta chains recognize cytomegalovirus antigens. The only immune exposure information available for the cohort was CMV serostatus. Because counts were too low, approximately 18 rarely observed V segments, including chromosome 9 orphons, were excluded from the earlier analysis of around 590 of the donors. Because some donors lacked HLA typing at each locus, the association tests relied only on the typed subset. A later genetic analysis reported fewer N-insertions in productive TCRs among donors in an Asian-associated ancestry cluster than the roughly 700-donor mean. The authors suggested that the approach could potentially be extended to other disease states and immunological phenotypes. In the study, approximately 160 TCR beta chains were listed as associated with cytomegalovirus. Assigning TCR associations to individual alleles was difficult when HLA alleles, especially DR and DQ, strongly co-occurred.

For this clone: Its binding antigen is unknown.

Sequenced material: PBMCs. The receptor chain draws on TRBV5-1 and TRBJ2-1; TRBD2 matches 11 bases in the middle. This TCR was sampled from a young man in good health and CMV-seronegative. The DNA sequence follows: TGCGCCAGCAGCTTGGCACCGGGACTAGCGGACAATGAGCAGTTCTTC. This codes for CASSLAPGLADNEQFF.